Presented here are 31 T cell receptor beta chains from one specimen sequenced in a study of T cell responses to AZD1222 COVID-19 vaccine. Generated by immunoSEQ multiplex PCR, the TCRdb table keeps only in-frame clones and is missing some. The sample contains more than 250,000 clones, approximately 95% of which appear only once. Sequenced here: peripheral blood, sampled on day 0 of AZD1222 vaccination. These receptors came from an adult in good health.

CDR3 sequence reads: CASSLAGGLSSYNEQFF. CDR3 bases: TGCGCCAGCAGCTTGGCGGGGGGCCTGAGCTCCTACAATGAGCAGTTCTTC. The genes are TRBV5-1 and TRBJ2-1; maybe TRBD2 (7 bases). This CDR3 region has 17 residues. Germline V CDR1 and CDR2: SGHRS, YFSETQ. Trimming took off 0 bases at V and 0 bases at J, with 13 bases between the two ends.

The J gene is TRBJ1-1, the V gene TRBV6-5, with a possible D match to TRBD1 (5 bases). The CDR3 runs 12 residues. Looked up from germline, CDR1 is MNHEY and CDR2 is SVGAGI. The V end was cut by 6 bases, the J end by 4 bases, with 9 bases between. DNA of the CDR3: TGTGCCAGCAGCCGGGGGGTCACTGAAGCTTTCTTT. Residues: CASSRGVTEAFF.

The chain recombines TRBV6-5 with TRBJ1-2; tentative D call: TRBD1 (6 bases). Germline CDR1 is MNHEY and CDR2 is SVGAGI. The CDR3 spans 14 residues. V lost 6 bases and J lost 7, with 18 bases in between. CDR3 sequence reads: CASSLPARGVGYTF. The CDR3 nucleotides are TGTGCCAGCAGCCTCCCGGCCAGGGGAGTTGGCTACACCTTC.

Regarding this clone: Other DNA variants within this sample encode the same CDR3. The CDR3 coding sequence is TGTGCCACCAGCAGAGATTCGGCCTACGAGCAGTACTTC. The encoded protein is CATSRDSAYEQYF. The rearrangement uses TRBV15 and TRBJ2-7; D not resolved. Per germline, CDR1 LNHNV and CDR2 YYDKDF (reference sequence). There are 13 residues in the CDR3. V was shortened by 0 bases and J by 2 bases, with 5 bases between the two germline ends.

The CDR3 spells CASSFGTGAMMEGYTF. The CDR3 DNA reads TGTGCCAGCAGCTTCGGGACAGGAGCCATGATGGAAGGCTACACCTTC. This rearrangement joins TRBV7-2 to TRBJ1-2, with 8 bases that match TRBD1. The V gene end was trimmed by 3 bases and the J gene end by 8 bases; junction bases not matched to a gene: 14. The CDR3 has 16 amino acids. Per germline, CDR1 SGHTA and CDR2 FQGNSA. The whole variable domain, filled in from reference TRBV7-2 and TRBJ1-2, reads GAGVSQSPSNKVTEKGKDVELRCDPISGHTALYWYRQSLGQGLEFLIYFQGNSAPDKSGLPSDRFSAERTGGSVSTLTIQRTQQEDSAVYLCASSFGTGAMMEGYTFGSGTRLTVV.

The chain uses TRBV5-6 and TRBJ2-7; possible D gene TRBD1, 6 bases. CDR3 length equals 14 residues. V was cut by 4 bases and J by 6 bases, with 17 bases left in between. The germline gives CDR1 SGHDT, CDR2 YYEEEE. CDR3 nucleotides: TGTGCCAGCAGCCCCGGGACACTTTGGCGCGAGCAGTACTTC. Its translation: CASSPGTLWREQYF.

This chain connects TRBV3-1 (or the pseudogene TRBV3-2) to TRBJ2-5, with a tentative D call TRBD1 (6 bases). Germline V gene lookup returns CDR1 LGHDT and CDR2 YNNKEL (reference sequence). Trimming took 0 bases from V and 7 from J, leaving 18 bases between them. The length of the CDR3 is 16 residues. The CDR3 spells CASSQDLYRVRATQYF. The DNA for the CDR3 is TGTGCCAGCAGCCAAGATCTATACAGGGTCAGGGCGACCCAGTACTTC.

The CDR3 coding sequence is TGCAGTGCTAGTGGGCTGGGAGGTCAGGGCCACACCGGGGAGCTGTTTTTT. Its protein is CSASGLGGQGHTGELFF. The chain links TRBV20-1 to TRBJ2-2; D is perhaps TRBD2 (6 bases). The CDR3 length is 17 residues. Deletions cut 3 bases from V and 3 bases from J, with 20 bases between. Germline loops: CDR1 DFQATT, CDR2 SNEGSKA (reference sequence).

There are a few counts of this clone. The chain employs TRBV6-2 or TRBV6-3 and TRBJ2-7, with no clear D. Germline CDR1 MNHEY, CDR2 SVGEGT. The V gene lost 5 bases and the J gene lost 6 bases, with 17 bases spanning the gap. The CDR3 extends over 14 amino acids. In DNA, the CDR3 is TGTGCCAGCAGTACGCTCGAAGGGTCCAGCGAGCAGTACTTC. It encodes CASSTLEGSSEQYF.

This chain's CDR3 is CASSTSSTSLNQDTQYF. CDR3 in DNA: TGCGCCAGCAGCACCTCCTCGACTAGTTTGAATCAAGATACGCAGTATTTT. The V gene is TRBV5-1, the J gene TRBJ2-3; tentative D call: TRBD2 (6 bases). The CDR3 runs 17 residues. Germline CDR1 and CDR2: SGHRS and YFSETQ. Deletions cut 4 bases from V and 5 bases from J, with 23 bases between.

This clone came up once. The V call is TRBV9, the J call TRBJ1-1, with 8 bases that match TRBD1. Germline CDR1 SGDLS, CDR2 YYNGEE. The V segment lost 3 bases and the J segment 3 bases; nucleotides outside the gene matches: 4. The CDR3 covers 14 residues. CDR3 sequence reads: CASSGQGLDTEAFF. The CDR3 DNA is TGTGCCAGCAGCGGACAGGGGTTGGACACTGAAGCTTTCTTT.

This rearrangement joins TRBV15 to TRBJ1-4, with D hard to call. V shed 0 bases and J shed 3 bases, with 5 bases lying between them. The CDR3 length is 14 residues. Germline V CDR1 and CDR2: LNHNV, YYDKDF (reference sequence). The CDR3 loop reads CATSREAPNEKLFF. The DNA of the CDR3 is TGTGCCACCAGCAGAGAAGCCCCTAATGAAAAACTGTTTTTT.

V usage is TRBV5-1 and J usage is TRBJ2-5, with 11 nucleotides matching TRBD2. The germline V gene has CDR1 SGHRS and CDR2 YFSETQ. The CDR3 covers 17 residues. Unmatched junction bases numbered 8, after V lost 1 base and J lost 3 bases. CDR3 bases: TGCGCCAGCAGCTTGAGGCGGCTAGCGGGAGGAGAAGAGACCCAGTACTTC. It is translated as CASSLRRLAGGEETQYF.

Only a few counts were recorded for this clone. The genes are TRBV9 and TRBJ1-3; maybe TRBD1 (5 bases). Deletions cut 5 bases from V and 3 bases from J, with 15 bases between. Looked up from germline, CDR1 is SGDLS and CDR2 is YYNGEE. This CDR3 has 15 residues. The CDR3 nucleotides are TGTGCCAGCAGTGGGGGAAGGGGAGGTGGAAACACCATATATTTT. Amino acids: CASSGGRGGGNTIYF.

V gene TRBV5-6 combines with J gene TRBJ1-4; 7 bases agree with TRBD1. Germline-derived CDR1 and CDR2 are SGHDT and YYEEEE. The CDR3 spans 16 residues. J was trimmed by 7 bases and V by 6 bases; bases with no gene match: 15. In nucleotides, the CDR3 is TGTGCCAGCACCCCTGGCGGCAACAGGGGCACTGAAAAACTGTTTTTT. Translated, it gives CASTPGGNRGTEKLFF.

V and J are TRBV6-2 or TRBV6-3 and TRBJ2-1, with TRBD2 as a possible D gene (6 bases). With 3 bases removed from V and 7 bases from J, the gap between germline ends came to 19 bases. Germline lookup yields CDR1 MNHEY and CDR2 SVGEGT. The CDR3 length is 16 residues. The CDR3 nucleotides are TGTGCCAGCAGTTATGTCGAGGTCCCCGGGAGAAATGAGCAGTTCTTC. Translated: CASSYVEVPGRNEQFF.

The chain is built from TRBV27 and TRBJ2-7, with a possible D match to TRBD1 (6 bases). Germline V gene data show CDR1 as MNHEY and CDR2 as SMNVEV (reference sequence). Trimming left V 5 bases short and J 4 bases short, with 15 bases between. The CDR3 runs 14 residues. This chain's CDR3 is CASSRSDSPYEQYF. DNA for the CDR3: TGTGCCAGCAGTCGATCGGACAGCCCATACGAGCAGTACTTC.

The chain links TRBV28 to TRBJ1-5; maybe TRBD1 (6 bases). V was shortened by 7 bases and J by 3 bases, with 16 bases between the two germline ends. From germline, CDR1 is MDHEN and CDR2 SYDVKM. The CDR3 covers 15 residues. CDR3 nucleotide sequence: TGTGCCAGCACCTCCGGGGGGGCGTTCAATCAGCCCCAGCATTTT. Its translation is CASTSGGAFNQPQHF.

The CDR3 DNA is TGCGCCAGCAGCTTGTTTAGGGGGCAGAACACTGAAGCTTTCTTT. As protein: CASSLFRGQNTEAFF. The chain recombines TRBV5-1 with TRBJ1-1, with 7 bases matching TRBD1. From germline, CDR1 is SGHRS and CDR2 YFSETQ. The CDR3 has 15 residues. With V trimmed by 1 base and J by 1 base, 4 bases remained unmatched.

This chain joins TRBV5-1 and TRBJ2-6, with D perhaps matching TRBD1 (6 bases). With 5 bases removed from V and 4 bases from J, the gap between germline ends came to 13 bases. The CDR3 is 15 residues long. The germline CDR1 and CDR2 sequences are SGHRS and YFSETQ. Here the CDR3 DNA reads TGCGCCAGCAGAACACAGGGATCCGGGGCCAACGTCCTGACTTTC. It encodes CASRTQGSGANVLTF. The full variable domain, rest sourced from reference TRBV5-1 and TRBJ2-6, is KAGVTQTPRYLIKTRGQQVTLSCSPISGHRSVSWYQQTPGQGLQFLFEYFSETQRNKGNFPGRFSGRQFSNSRSEMNVSTLELGDSALYLCASRTQGSGANVLTFGAGSRLTVL.

The genes are TRBV18 and TRBJ2-2, with TRBD2 identical over 8 bases. Germline trimming cut 3 bases from V and 5 bases from J; bases unmatched to any gene: 5. This CDR3 comprises 15 residues. The germline gives CDR1 KGHSH, CDR2 LQKENI. CDR3 sequence: CASSPPGLGTGELFF. The DNA for the CDR3 is TGTGCCAGCTCACCGCCGGGACTAGGTACCGGGGAGCTGTTTTTT. The variable domain in full, with the rest retrieved from reference TRBV18 and TRBJ2-2, is NAGVMQNPRHLVRRRGQEARLRCSPMKGHSHVYWYRQLPEEGLKFMVYLQKENIIDESGMPKERFSAEFPKEGPSILRIQQVVRGDSAAYFCASSPPGLGTGELFFGEGSRLTVL.

This chain joins TRBV28 and TRBJ2-7; TRBD2 agrees at 14 bases. Trimming took 6 bases from V and 2 from J; bases not matched to a gene: 3. CDR3 length equals 15 residues. CDR1 and CDR2 from the germline V gene are MDHEN and SYDVKM. In nucleotides, the CDR3 is TGTGCCAGCAGGGGGACTAGCGGGAGCGCCTACGAGCAGTACTTC. This encodes CASRGTSGSAYEQYF.

The chain links TRBV18 to TRBJ1-4; D remains ambiguous. The CDR3 has 15 amino acids. CDR1 is KGHSH and CDR2 is LQKENI in the germline V gene. Trimming shortened V by 3 bases and J by 8 bases, and 16 bases separated the two germline ends. CDR3 loop: CASSPALSQQEKLFF. The CDR3 DNA is TGTGCCAGCTCACCGGCCCTATCCCAACAGGAAAAACTGTTTTTT.

The chain couples TRBV11-2 to TRBJ2-2; 7 nucleotides match TRBD1. The germline V gene encodes CDR1 SGHAT and CDR2 FQNNGV. The CDR3 has 16 amino acids. V dropped 5 bases and J dropped 0; count of bases not matched to a gene: 6. The CDR3 loop reads CASSTYRGPNTGELFF. The CDR3 region has the DNA TGTGCCAGCAGCACCTACAGGGGACCGAACACCGGGGAGCTGTTTTTT.

The V and J genes are TRBV7-9 and TRBJ1-1; TRBD1 is a possible D gene (6 bases). The V end was cut by 5 bases, the J end by 1 base, with 11 bases between. Germline values: CDR1 SEHNR, CDR2 FQNEAQ (reference sequence). CDR3 length: 14 amino acids. DNA of the CDR3: TGTGCCAGCAGCACCATAGGGGGGAACACTGAAGCTTTCTTT. It specifies CASSTIGGNTEAFF.

The chain carries TRBV28 and TRBJ2-2, with D unresolved. CDR1 and CDR2 from the germline V gene are MDHEN and SYDVKM. CDR3 length: 13 amino acids. Trimming pared 2 bases from V and 6 bases from J, leaving 7 bases between. CDR3 sequence reads: CASSLHGAGELFF. CDR3 nucleotide sequence: TGTGCCAGCAGTTTACACGGAGCCGGGGAGCTGTTTTTT.

V usage is TRBV11-1 and J usage is TRBJ2-1, with D possibly TRBD1 on 6 matching bases. The germline CDR1 and CDR2 sequences are SGHAT and FQDESV (reference sequence). Trimming removed 5 bases from V and 4 bases from J, with 15 bases in between. There are 15 residues in the CDR3. The CDR3 is CASSAAPRGYNEQFF. CDR3 bases: TGTGCCAGCAGCGCCGCGCCGAGGGGGTACAATGAGCAGTTCTTC.

The chain carries TRBV5-1 and TRBJ2-3, with D unresolved. Germline values: CDR1 SGHRS, CDR2 YFSETQ. The CDR3 loop spans 17 amino acids. V shed 0 bases and J shed 0 bases, with 14 bases lying between them. CDR3 sequence (DNA): TGCGCCAGCAGCTTGGAATTCGGCGGAATGAGCACAGATACGCAGTATTTT. Its protein product is CASSLEFGGMSTDTQYF.

The chain recombines TRBV7-9 with TRBJ2-5, with TRBD2 matching over 8 bases. V lost 6 bases and J lost 5; bases outside the gene matches: 5. The length of the CDR3 is 13 residues. Germline V lookup: CDR1 SEHNR, CDR2 FQNEAQ (reference sequence). Here the CDR3 DNA reads TGTGCCAGCAGACGCGGGGGGCCCGAGACCCAGTACTTC. It yields the protein CASRRGGPETQYF.

The CDR3 DNA reads as TGTGCCAGCAGCCCCGGAGAGACGAACACTGAAGCTTTCTTT. It translates to CASSPGETNTEAFF. This chain connects TRBV3-1 (or the pseudogene TRBV3-2) to TRBJ1-1; no firm D call. Germline-derived CDR1 and CDR2 are LGHDT and YNNKEL (reference sequence). Trimming shortened V by 4 bases and J by 1 base, and 10 bases separated the two germline ends. The CDR3 consists of 14 residues.

The genes are TRBV6-5 and TRBJ2-3; D is perhaps TRBD2 (6 bases). Germline values: CDR1 MNHEY, CDR2 SVGAGI. This CDR3 is 15 amino acids long. V was clipped by 4 bases and J by 6 bases, with 17 bases between them. The CDR3: CASSSPARGGDTQYF. The CDR3 region has the DNA TGTGCCAGCAGTTCCCCGGCACGGGGAGGCGATACGCAGTATTTT.